Following are 31 T cell receptor beta chains from one sample sequenced in a study of control samples from healthy donors and cancer patients. This table comes from immunoSEQ multiplex PCR, and its TCRdb copy is limited to in-frame clones, with some not included. The sample consists of tens of thousands of clones, roughly 87% of them appearing once. Sample: PBMCs. The source of these receptors is a man between 60 and 70 years old with colorectal cancer.

V and J are TRBV7-2 and TRBJ2-3, with 11 positions matching TRBD2. The trim removed 5 bases at V and 7 bases at J, leaving 11 bases unmatched. The V gene's germline CDR1 is SGHTA and CDR2 FQGNSA. The CDR3 is 16 amino acids. CDR3 DNA sequence: TGTGCCAGCAGCCCTCCTGGAGTAGCGGGGGGGCATACGCAGTATTTT. This encodes CASSPPGVAGGHTQYF.

The chain combines TRBV6-5 with TRBJ2-7, with 7 bases lining up with TRBD1. The junction had 2 bases not matched to a gene; V was cut back by 0 bases and J by 0 bases. This CDR3 has 15 residues. Per the germline V gene, CDR1 is MNHEY and CDR2 is SVGAGI. Written as DNA, the CDR3 is TGTGCCAGCAGTTACTCGTACAGGGGCTCCTACGAGCAGTACTTC. Translated, it gives CASSYSYRGSYEQYF.

This clone was recorded once. V usage is TRBV9 and J usage is TRBJ2-5; TRBD2 matches 8 bases. V lost 2 bases to trimming and J lost 1 base; unmatched junction nucleotides: 7. CDR1 SGDLS and CDR2 YYNGEE come from the germline V gene. The CDR3 runs to 16 residues. DNA of the CDR3: TGTGCCAGCAGCGTCCAGCCCAGCGGGGGCCAAGAGACCCAGTACTTC. Its translation is CASSVQPSGGQETQYF.

This chain links TRBV3-1 (or the pseudogene TRBV3-2) with TRBJ1-6; D possibly corresponds to TRBD1 (6 bases). The CDR3 contains 14 residues. V lost 4 bases, J lost 10 bases, and 14 bases lay in between. Germline loops: CDR1 LGHDT, CDR2 YNNKEL (reference sequence). Here the CDR3 reads CASSPRTVSSPLHF. CDR3 DNA sequence: TGTGCCAGCAGCCCTCGGACAGTCTCCTCACCCCTCCACTTT.

V and J are TRBV11-3 and TRBJ2-3; maybe TRBD2 (5 bases). The CDR3 is 14 residues long. Trimming left V 1 base short and J 7 bases short, with 12 bases between. The germline V gene has CDR1 SGHNT and CDR2 YENEEA. This CDR3 reads CASSLVGEFYTQYF. The CDR3 coding sequence is TGTGCCAGCAGCTTAGTCGGGGAGTTTTATACGCAGTATTTT.

This chain connects TRBV6-5 to TRBJ1-3; D is unresolved. Trimming shortened V by 0 bases and J by 1 base, and 10 bases separated the two germline ends. This CDR3 spans 16 amino acids. In germline, CDR1 is MNHEY, CDR2 SVGAGI. CDR3 bases: TGTGCCAGCAGTTACTCCCCCTGGGAGTCTGGAAACACCATATATTTT. Translated, it gives CASSYSPWESGNTIYF.

The CDR3 sequence is CASRGLANEQFF. CDR3 in DNA: TGTGCCAGCAGGGGACTAGCCAATGAGCAGTTCTTC. The J gene is TRBJ2-1, the V gene TRBV11-2, with 9 positions matching TRBD2. CDR1 and CDR2 from the germline V gene are SGHAT and FQNNGV. V gave up 6 bases and J gave up 6 bases; unmatched junction bases: 0. This CDR3 contains 12 residues.

This chain connects TRBV5-1 to TRBJ2-6; 7 bases line up with TRBD1. The CDR3 has 18 amino acids. The V segment lost 4 bases and the J segment 1 base; nucleotides outside the gene matches: 11. CDR1 SGHRS and CDR2 YFSETQ come from the germline V gene. The CDR3 protein is CASSRTHRGTSGANVLTF. In DNA, the CDR3 is TGCGCCAGCAGCCGGACGCACAGGGGCACATCTGGGGCCAACGTCCTGACTTTC.

The CDR3: CASSFDGNYGYTF. The CDR3 region has the DNA TGCGCCAGCAGTTTTGATGGAAACTATGGCTACACCTTC. The chain links TRBV5-1 to TRBJ1-2; D gene uncertain. The V gene's germline CDR1 is SGHRS and CDR2 YFSETQ. The ends were cut back, 5 bases at V and 2 bases at J, with 10 bases in the middle. The CDR3 is made up of 13 amino acids.

J is TRBJ1-2 and V is TRBV5-4, with 8 nucleotides matching TRBD1. The CDR3 runs 15 residues. The V segment lost 2 bases and the J segment 1 base; nucleotides outside the gene matches: 4. In germline, CDR1 is SGHNT, CDR2 YYREEE (reference sequence). The CDR3 is CASSFVQGGNYGYTF. The DNA for the CDR3 is TGTGCCAGCAGCTTCGTACAGGGGGGTAACTATGGCTACACCTTC.

This clone was observed a handful of times. DNA of the CDR3: TGTGCCAGCAGTGAATCGGGGGTATGGAGCACTGAAGCTTTCTTT. Translated: CASSESGVWSTEAFF. The rearrangement joins TRBV6-1 to TRBJ1-1; tentative D call: TRBD1 (5 bases). Trimming cost V 2 bases and J 4 bases, with 14 bases left between them. CDR3 length: 15 residues. Germline lookup yields CDR1 MNHNS and CDR2 SASEGT.

This chain connects TRBV2 to TRBJ1-1, with unresolved D. Germline V gene data show CDR1 as SNHLY and CDR2 as FYNNEI. V was cut by 6 bases and J by 1 base, with 3 bases left in between. This CDR3 has 11 amino acids. CDR3 residues: CASRENTEAFF. The CDR3 DNA is TGTGCCAGCAGGGAGAACACTGAAGCTTTCTTT.

The chain has TRBV4-1 and TRBJ2-3; tentatively, D is TRBD1 (5 bases). The germline CDR1 and CDR2 sequences are MGHRA and YSYEKL. V gave up 5 bases and J gave up 4 bases, with 19 bases separating them. The CDR3 extends over 16 amino acids. The CDR3 spells CASSFTIGGAPDTQYF. CDR3 nucleotide sequence: TGCGCCAGCAGCTTTACCATTGGTGGGGCTCCAGATACGCAGTATTTT.

The rearrangement links TRBV2 to TRBJ2-7, with no clear D. CDR3 length: 14 residues. Germline CDR1 is SNHLY and CDR2 is FYNNEI. V lost 7 bases and J 0 bases, leaving 13 bases between the germline ends. Here the CDR3 DNA reads TGTGCCAGCAACCCCGTGCTGCACTCCTACGAGCAGTACTTC. As protein: CASNPVLHSYEQYF. The full variable domain, in which reference TRBV2 and TRBJ2-7 provide the parts outside the CDR3, is EPEVTQTPSHQVTQMGQEVILRCVPISNHLYFYWYRQILGQKVEFLVSFYNNEISEKSEIFDDQFSVERPDGSNFTLKIRSTKLEDSAMYFCASNPVLHSYEQYFGPGTRLTVT.

The rearrangement links TRBV3-1 (or the pseudogene TRBV3-2) to TRBJ1-1; D may be TRBD1 (5 bases). Trimming removed 1 base from V and 2 bases from J, with 8 bases in between. This CDR3 contains 14 residues. CDR1 LGHDT and CDR2 YNNKEL come from the germline V gene (reference sequence). The CDR3 DNA is TGTGCCAGCAGCCAAGGAGACAGAAACACTGAAGCTTTCTTT. It codes for CASSQGDRNTEAFF.

The chain is built from TRBV30 and TRBJ1-2, with D perhaps TRBD1 (6 bases). The CDR3 runs to 13 residues. The V and J ends lost 2 bases and 8 bases respectively, with 15 bases between them. Germline lookup yields CDR1 GTSNPN and CDR2 SVGIG (reference sequence). The CDR3 loop reads CAWSYIWGPGYTF. In DNA, the CDR3 is TGTGCCTGGAGTTATATATGGGGGCCGGGCTACACCTTC. The full variable domain, completed using reference TRBV30 and TRBJ1-2, is SQTIHQWPATLVQPVGSPLSLECTVEGTSNPNLYWYRQAAGRGLQLLFYSVGIGQISSEVPQNLSASRPQDRQFILSSKKLLLSDSGFYLCAWSYIWGPGYTFGSGTRLTVV.

The chain uses TRBV18 and TRBJ2-5, with 12 bases aligning to TRBD1. The CDR3 sequence is 16 residues long. Looked up from germline, CDR1 is KGHSH and CDR2 is LQKENI. The V segment lost 1 base and the J segment 1 base; nucleotides outside the gene matches: 1. The CDR3 region has the DNA TGTGCCAGCTCACCACTGGGACAGGGGGCCCAAGAGACCCAGTACTTC. Its protein product is CASSPLGQGAQETQYF.

The J gene is TRBJ1-1, the V gene TRBV6-6; 7 bases fit TRBD1. This CDR3 is built from 13 residues. The germline gives CDR1 MNHNY, CDR2 SVGAGI (reference sequence). The trim removed 6 bases at V and 3 bases at J, leaving 4 bases unmatched. The CDR3 sequence: CASRVTGDTEAFF. In DNA, the CDR3 is TGTGCCAGCAGGGTCACAGGGGACACTGAAGCTTTCTTT.

About this clone: Relative to the germline gene, one junction end is altered; a read error may explain this. The chain couples TRBV6-6 to TRBJ1-5, with TRBD1 matching over 9 bases. The CDR3 length is 11 residues. CDR1 is MNHNY, CDR2 SVGAGI, per germline (reference sequence). The CDR3 DNA follows: TGTGCCAGCAGTGACGGGACAGGGCGAGATTTT. Translating gives CASSDGTGRDF.

The chain combines TRBV7-2 with TRBJ2-5; a possible D gene is TRBD2 (5 bases). The CDR3 has 14 residues. Deletions cut 2 bases from V and 8 bases from J, with 15 bases between. Germline CDR1 is SGHTA and CDR2 is FQGNSA. CDR3 protein: CASSLPPSRGTQYF. In DNA form, the CDR3 reads TGTGCCAGCAGCTTACCCCCTTCTCGGGGAACCCAGTACTTC. The entire variable domain, with the rest obtained from reference TRBV7-2 and TRBJ2-5, is as follows: GAGVSQSPSNKVTEKGKDVELRCDPISGHTALYWYRQSLGQGLEFLIYFQGNSAPDKSGLPSDRFSAERTGGSVSTLTIQRTQQEDSAVYLCASSLPPSRGTQYFGPGTRLLVL.

J is TRBJ2-3 and V is TRBV7-2; TRBD2 agrees at 10 bases. CDR3 length: 18 amino acids. After removal of 1 base from V and 3 bases from J, the junction contained 10 bases not matched to a gene. Per the germline V gene, CDR1 is SGHTA and CDR2 is FQGNSA. The CDR3, as DNA: TGTGCCAGCAGCTTAGTAGGGGCTAGCGGGGGAAGGACAGATACGCAGTATTTT. It yields the protein CASSLVGASGGRTDTQYF.

The chain carries TRBV7-2 and TRBJ2-5, with TRBD2 matching 10 bases. Losses at the gene ends were 4 bases for V and 4 bases for J; bases not matched to a gene: 9. There are 16 residues in the CDR3. Germline CDR1 is SGHTA and CDR2 is FQGNSA. This CDR3 reads CASSWGSGGAPETQYF. In DNA, the CDR3 is TGTGCCAGCAGCTGGGGCAGCGGGGGGGCCCCAGAGACCCAGTACTTC.

The chain recombines TRBV6-2 or TRBV6-3 with TRBJ2-5, with 13 bases aligning to TRBD2. Germline V gene data show CDR1 as MNHEY and CDR2 as SVGEGT. V shed 2 bases and J 4 bases; nucleotides not matched to a gene: 1. The CDR3 totals 15 residues. CDR3 bases: TGTGCCAGCAGTTACACTAGCGGGGGGGCAGAGACCCAGTACTTC. Amino acid sequence: CASSYTSGGAETQYF.

This clone was recorded only once. The V and J genes are TRBV11-2 and TRBJ2-7, with D hard to call. CDR3 size: 14 residues. Trimming removed 5 bases at V and 0 bases at J, with 11 bases between. The germline V gene has CDR1 SGHAT and CDR2 FQNNGV. The CDR3 sequence: CASSPVGVSYEQYF. CDR3 bases: TGTGCCAGCAGCCCGGTTGGCGTCTCCTACGAGCAGTACTTC.

V usage is TRBV19 and J usage is TRBJ1-1; a weak D match, TRBD1 (6 bases). V was cut by 6 bases and J by 1 base, with 12 bases left in between. Germline CDR1 and CDR2: LNHDA and SQIVND (reference sequence). This CDR3 region has 14 residues. The CDR3: CASREQGTNTEAFF. CDR3 nucleotides: TGTGCCAGTAGGGAGCAGGGGACGAACACTGAAGCTTTCTTT.

The chain joins TRBV7-2 to TRBJ2-3; 8 bases are a match to TRBD2. This CDR3 has 16 amino acids. V was pared by 1 base and J by 2 bases, with 5 bases of the junction left unmatched. Germline-derived CDR1 and CDR2 are SGHTA and FQGNSA. CDR3 residues: CASSLGISGTTDTQYF. CDR3 nucleotide sequence: TGTGCCAGCAGCTTAGGAATTAGCGGGACCACAGATACGCAGTATTTT.

This chain links TRBV2 with TRBJ2-7; D uncertain. Germline V gives CDR1 SNHLY, CDR2 FYNNEI. With 4 bases removed from V and 3 bases from J, the gap between germline ends came to 10 bases. The CDR3 has 13 amino acids. CDR3 protein: CASSVRLLYEQYF. The CDR3 DNA reads as TGTGCCAGCAGTGTGAGGCTCCTCTACGAGCAGTACTTC.

CDR3 nucleotides: TGTGCCAGCTCACCAATAGAAGTCACAGATACGCAGTATTTT. Protein: CASSPIEVTDTQYF. The rearrangement links TRBV18 to TRBJ2-3, with D hard to call. CDR1 KGHSH and CDR2 LQKENI come from the germline V gene. The CDR3 extends over 14 amino acids. V gave up 2 bases and J gave up 2 bases, with 8 bases separating them.

The rearrangement links TRBV24-1 to TRBJ2-2; 7 bases map to TRBD1. The length of the CDR3 is 16 residues. Germline CDR1 KGHDR, CDR2 SFDVKD. V shed 4 bases, J shed 3 bases, and the junction held 7 bases outside the gene matches. CDR3 sequence: CATSDPKTGDTGELFF. As DNA, the CDR3 is TGTGCCACCAGTGACCCCAAAACAGGGGACACCGGGGAGCTGTTTTTT.

J is TRBJ1-6 and V is TRBV21-1; the table's D call of TRBD1 was not tested on the DNA. TRBV21-1 is a known pseudogene. The CDR3 length is 13 residues. The chain's CDR3 is CAFMPGGNSPLHF. CDR3 DNA: TGTGCCTTTATGCCAGGGGGGAATTCACCCCTCCACTTT.

The rearrangement uses TRBV18 and TRBJ2-7, with D tentatively TRBD1 (5 bases). Trimming removed 1 base from V and 4 bases from J, with 11 bases in between. Germline V gives CDR1 KGHSH, CDR2 LQKENI. The CDR3 length is 14 residues. The CDR3 DNA is TGTGCCAGCTCACCACAGGGGATAGAGTACGAGCAGTACTTC. Its translation is CASSPQGIEYEQYF.